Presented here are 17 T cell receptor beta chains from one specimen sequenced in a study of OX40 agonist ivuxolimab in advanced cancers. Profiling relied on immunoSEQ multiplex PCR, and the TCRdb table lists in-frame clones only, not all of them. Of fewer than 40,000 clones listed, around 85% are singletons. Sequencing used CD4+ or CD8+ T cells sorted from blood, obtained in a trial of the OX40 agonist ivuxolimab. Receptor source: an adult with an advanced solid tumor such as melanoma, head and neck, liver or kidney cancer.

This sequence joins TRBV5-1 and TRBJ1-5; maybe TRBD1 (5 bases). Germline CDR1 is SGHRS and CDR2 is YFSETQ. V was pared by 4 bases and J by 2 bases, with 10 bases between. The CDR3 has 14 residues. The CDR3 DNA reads TGCGCCAGCAGCGAGGGGTCGGGCAATCAGCCCCAGCATTTT. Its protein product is CASSEGSGNQPQHF.

The CDR3: CSVTISYEQYF. The CDR3 nucleotides are TGCAGCGTTACGATATCCTACGAGCAGTACTTC. The V and J genes are TRBV29-1 and TRBJ2-7; D is undetermined. Trimming removed 5 bases from V and 1 base from J, with 6 bases in between. Germline V gene lookup returns CDR1 SQVTM and CDR2 ANQGSEA. This CDR3 has 11 amino acids.

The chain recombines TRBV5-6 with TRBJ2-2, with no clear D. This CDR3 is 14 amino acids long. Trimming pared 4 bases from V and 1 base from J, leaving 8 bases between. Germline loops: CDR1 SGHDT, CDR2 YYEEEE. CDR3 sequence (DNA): TGTGCCAGCAGCCCACAGATGAACACCGGGGAGCTGTTTTTT. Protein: CASSPQMNTGELFF.

The chain's CDR3 is CASSLYGPPMGNSPLHF. CDR3 sequence (DNA): TGCGCCAGCAGTCTGTATGGACCTCCCATGGGTAATTCACCCCTCCACTTT. V gene TRBV4-1 combines with J gene TRBJ1-6; D uncertain. Germline values: CDR1 MGHRA, CDR2 YSYEKL. The CDR3 totals 17 residues. Trimming stripped 6 bases from V and 6 bases from J, with 21 bases between.

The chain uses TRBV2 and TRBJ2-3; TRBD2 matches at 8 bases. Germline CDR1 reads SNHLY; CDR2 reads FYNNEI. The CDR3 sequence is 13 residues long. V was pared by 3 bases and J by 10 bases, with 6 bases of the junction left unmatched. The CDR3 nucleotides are TGTGCCAGCAGTGACCGCGGGGGGTTGGCGCAGTATTTT. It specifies CASSDRGGLAQYF.

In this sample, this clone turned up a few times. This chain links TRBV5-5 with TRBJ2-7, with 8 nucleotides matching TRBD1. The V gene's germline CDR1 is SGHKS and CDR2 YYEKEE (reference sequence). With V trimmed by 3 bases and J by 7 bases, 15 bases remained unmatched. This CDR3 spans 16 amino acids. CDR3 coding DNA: TGTGCCAGCAGCTCTTATTTAGGACAGGGTTCAATTGAGCAGTACTTC. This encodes CASSSYLGQGSIEQYF.

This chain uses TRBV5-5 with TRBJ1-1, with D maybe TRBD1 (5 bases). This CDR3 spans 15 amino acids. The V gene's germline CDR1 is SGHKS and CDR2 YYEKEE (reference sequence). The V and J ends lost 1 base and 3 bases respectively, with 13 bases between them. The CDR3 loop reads CASSLWGNVDTEAFF. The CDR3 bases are TGTGCCAGCAGCTTGTGGGGCAATGTGGACACTGAAGCTTTCTTT. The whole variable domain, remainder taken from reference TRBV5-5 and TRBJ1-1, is DAGVTQSPTHLIKTRGQQVTLRCSPISGHKSVSWYQQVLGQGPQFIFQYYEKEERGRGNFPDRFSARQFPNYSSELNVNALLLGDSALYLCASSLWGNVDTEAFFGQGTRLTVV.

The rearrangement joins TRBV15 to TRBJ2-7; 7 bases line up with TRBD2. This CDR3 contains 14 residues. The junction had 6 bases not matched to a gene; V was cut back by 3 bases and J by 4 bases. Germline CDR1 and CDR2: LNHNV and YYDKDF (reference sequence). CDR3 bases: TGTGCCACCAGCAGTTCACCCGGGGGGTACGAGCAGTACTTC. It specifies CATSSSPGGYEQYF.

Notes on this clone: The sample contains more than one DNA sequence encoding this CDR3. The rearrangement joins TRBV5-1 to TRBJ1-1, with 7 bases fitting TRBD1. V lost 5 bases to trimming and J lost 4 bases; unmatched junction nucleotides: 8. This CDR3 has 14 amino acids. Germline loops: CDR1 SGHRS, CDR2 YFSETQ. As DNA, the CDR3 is TGCGCCAGCAGTGGGCAGGGGGGGAGCACTGAAGCTTTCTTT. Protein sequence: CASSGQGGSTEAFF. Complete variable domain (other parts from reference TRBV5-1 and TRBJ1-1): KAGVTQTPRYLIKTRGQQVTLSCSPISGHRSVSWYQQTPGQGLQFLFEYFSETQRNKGNFPGRFSGRQFSNSRSEMNVSTLELGDSALYLCASSGQGGSTEAFFGQGTRLTVV.

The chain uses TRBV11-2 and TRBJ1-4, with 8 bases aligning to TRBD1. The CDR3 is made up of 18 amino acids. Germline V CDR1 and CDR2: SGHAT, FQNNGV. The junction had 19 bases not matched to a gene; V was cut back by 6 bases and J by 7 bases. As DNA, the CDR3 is TGTGCCAGCAGTTTTTACCGCCCGGTTAGACAGGGGAGTGAAAAACTGTTTTTT. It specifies CASSFYRPVRQGSEKLFF.

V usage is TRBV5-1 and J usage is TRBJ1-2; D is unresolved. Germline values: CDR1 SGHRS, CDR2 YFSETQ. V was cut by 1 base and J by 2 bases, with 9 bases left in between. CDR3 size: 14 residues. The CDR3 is CASSLPQVNYGYTF. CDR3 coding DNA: TGCGCCAGCAGCTTGCCCCAAGTGAACTATGGCTACACCTTC.

CDR3 DNA sequence: TGTGCCAGCAGTACAGGGACTAGCACAGATACGCAGTATTTT. Translating gives CASSTGTSTDTQYF. The chain recombines TRBV5-4 with TRBJ2-3, with D possibly called TRBD1 or TRBD2 (6 bases each). The CDR3 has 14 amino acids. Trimming cost V 5 bases and J 0 bases, with 10 bases left between them. Germline V gene sequence: CDR1 SGHNT, CDR2 YYREEE (reference sequence).

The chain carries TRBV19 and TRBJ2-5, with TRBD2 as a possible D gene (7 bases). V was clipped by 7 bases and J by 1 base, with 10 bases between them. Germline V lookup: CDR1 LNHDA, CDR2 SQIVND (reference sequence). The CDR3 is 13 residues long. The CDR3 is CASIGGAQETQYF. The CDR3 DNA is TGTGCCAGTATTGGGGGGGCCCAAGAGACCCAGTACTTC.

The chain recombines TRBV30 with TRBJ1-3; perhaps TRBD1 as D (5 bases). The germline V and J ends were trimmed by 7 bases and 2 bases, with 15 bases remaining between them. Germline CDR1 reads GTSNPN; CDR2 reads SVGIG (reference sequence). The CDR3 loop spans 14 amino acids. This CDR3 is CASPGLITGNTIYF. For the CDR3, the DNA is TGTGCCTCGCCGGGACTCATCACTGGAAACACCATATATTTT.

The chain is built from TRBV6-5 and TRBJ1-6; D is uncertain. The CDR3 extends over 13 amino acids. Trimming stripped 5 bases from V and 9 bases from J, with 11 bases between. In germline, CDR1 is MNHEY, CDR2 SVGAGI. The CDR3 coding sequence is TGTGCCAGCAGTGACACCTTGGGTTCACCCCTCCACTTT. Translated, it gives CASSDTLGSPLHF.

CDR3 sequence (DNA): TGTGCCTGGAAACAGGGGACACAGCCCCAGCATTTT. The encoded protein is CAWKQGTQPQHF. This chain connects TRBV30 to TRBJ1-5; 7 bases are shared with TRBD1. Trimming at V came to 4 bases and at J to 7 bases, leaving 4 bases not matched to a gene. From germline, CDR1 is GTSNPN and CDR2 SVGIG (reference sequence). CDR3 length: 12 amino acids.

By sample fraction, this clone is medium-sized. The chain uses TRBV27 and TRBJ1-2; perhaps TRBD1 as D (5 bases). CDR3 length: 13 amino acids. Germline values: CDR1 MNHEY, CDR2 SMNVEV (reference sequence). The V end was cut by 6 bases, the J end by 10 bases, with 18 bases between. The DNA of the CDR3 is TGTGCCAGCAGCAGCGGGACTCCCGGCCACTACACCTTC. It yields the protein CASSSGTPGHYTF.